The 27 T cell receptor beta chains reported below all come from one sample, sequenced in a study of B cell selection in AIRE deficiency. Here immunoSEQ multiplex PCR was the method, and the copy in TCRdb shows in-frame clones only, minus some. In the table there are about 23,000 clones, 97% of which are singletons. The sorted conventional CD4 T cells were gated as CD4+CD127+. The specimen sequenced was conventional CD4+ T cells sorted from PBMCs. Receptor source: a human donor with AIRE deficiency.

The rearrangement joins TRBV5-4 to TRBJ1-1; D perhaps matches TRBD1 (5 bases). From germline, CDR1 is SGHNT and CDR2 YYREEE (reference sequence). The CDR3 sequence is 14 residues long. The ends were cut back, 4 bases at V and 4 bases at J, with 14 bases in the middle. Here the CDR3 reads CASSPRVGGTEAFF. The CDR3 coding sequence is TGTGCCAGCAGCCCCAGGGTTGGGGGCACTGAAGCTTTCTTT. The variable domain in full, completed from reference TRBV5-4 and TRBJ1-1, reads ETGVTQSPTHLIKTRGQQVTLRCSSQSGHNTVSWYQQALGQGPQFIFQYYREEENGRGNFPPRFSGLQFPNYSSELNVNALELDDSALYLCASSPRVGGTEAFFGQGTRLTVV.

This sequence joins TRBV11-3 and TRBJ2-7; 13 nucleotides align to TRBD2. Germline V CDR1 and CDR2: SGHNT, YENEEA. V lost 5 bases and J lost 5; bases outside the gene matches: 3. The CDR3 is 14 residues long. The CDR3 sequence: CASSRGLAGDEQYF. The CDR3 nucleotides are TGTGCCAGCAGCCGAGGACTAGCGGGAGACGAGCAGTACTTC.

The chain recombines TRBV28 with TRBJ1-1; D is possibly TRBD1 (5 bases). From germline, CDR1 is MDHEN and CDR2 SYDVKM. Trimming cost V 2 bases and J 5 bases, with 15 bases left between them. This CDR3 has 15 residues. CDR3 sequence reads: CASSLRQGISTEAFF. DNA of the CDR3: TGTGCCAGCAGTTTAAGGCAGGGTATATCAACTGAAGCTTTCTTT.

The CDR3 DNA is TGTGCCAGCAGCACGACTGAATACAACGCGGCCTACGAGCAGTACTTC. Its translation is CASSTTEYNAAYEQYF. V usage is TRBV9 and J usage is TRBJ2-7; D gene ambiguous. Trimming cost V 4 bases and J 2 bases, with 19 bases left between them. The CDR3 covers 16 residues. CDR1 and CDR2 (germline): SGDLS, YYNGEE.

The chain is built from TRBV30 and TRBJ1-6; no firm D call. Germline V CDR1 and CDR2: GTSNPN, SVGIG (reference sequence). Between the trimmed V and J ends, which lost 0 bases and 6 bases, there was a span of 6 bases. The CDR3 sequence is 13 residues long. CDR3 bases: TGTGCCTGGAGTGTAGGGTCTAATTCACCCCTCCACTTT. This gives the protein CAWSVGSNSPLHF.

The rearrangement links TRBV28 to TRBJ2-7, with a possible D match to TRBD1 (5 bases). Trimming left V 6 bases short and J 1 base short, with 13 bases between. Germline V gene data show CDR1 as MDHEN and CDR2 as SYDVKM. The CDR3 covers 14 residues. CDR3 protein: CASRPHQGSYEQYF. As DNA, the CDR3 is TGTGCCAGCAGGCCCCATCAGGGATCCTACGAGCAGTACTTC.

This chain uses TRBV28 with TRBJ2-7, with TRBD1 matching over 9 bases. The V segment lost 10 bases and the J segment 5 bases; nucleotides outside the gene matches: 15. The CDR3 totals 15 residues. CDR1 MDHEN and CDR2 SYDVKM come from the germline V gene. CDR3 sequence (DNA): TGTGCCACTTCAGTCCCGGGACAGGGATTAGACGAGCAGTACTTC. Amino acid sequence: CATSVPGQGLDEQYF.

J is TRBJ2-2 and V is TRBV7-3, with 8 positions matching TRBD1. Germline lookup yields CDR1 SGHTA and CDR2 FQGTGA. The CDR3 runs 16 residues. J gave up 2 bases and V 4 bases, and 6 bases lay outside the gene matches. CDR3 protein: CASSSLTGENTGELFF. CDR3 nucleotide sequence: TGTGCCAGCAGCTCACTGACAGGGGAAAACACCGGGGAGCTGTTTTTT.

This rearrangement joins TRBV5-6 to TRBJ2-7; the D gene is possibly TRBD2 (6 bases). V lost 4 bases, J lost 3 bases, and 14 bases lay in between. Germline CDR1 SGHDT, CDR2 YYEEEE. This CDR3 has 14 amino acids. The CDR3 DNA reads as TGTGCCAGCAGCCGGGACCGGGGGTACTACGAGCAGTACTTC. Translated: CASSRDRGYYEQYF.

This rearrangement joins TRBV5-8 to TRBJ2-7, with a tentative D call TRBD2 (6 bases). The CDR3 covers 14 residues. V was trimmed by 4 bases and J by 3 bases, leaving 14 bases between them. CDR1 is SGHTS, CDR2 YDEGEE, per germline. CDR3 nucleotides: TGTGCCAGCAGCCTACCCGGGACTTTCTACGAGCAGTACTTC. Protein: CASSLPGTFYEQYF.

V is TRBV7-8 and J is TRBJ2-7, with 10 bases fitting TRBD2. J was trimmed by 6 bases and V by 2 bases; bases with no gene match: 10. Germline values: CDR1 SGHVS, CDR2 FQNEAQ. CDR3 size: 16 residues. CDR3 region: CASSLKGPSGSREQYF. The CDR3 region has the DNA TGTGCCAGCAGCTTAAAAGGTCCTAGCGGGAGTCGCGAGCAGTACTTC.

The genes are TRBV18 and TRBJ1-3; D is unresolved. V lost 3 bases and J 8 bases, leaving 14 bases between the germline ends. Germline CDR1 is KGHSH and CDR2 is LQKENI. The CDR3 runs to 14 residues. Written as DNA, the CDR3 is TGTGCCAGCTCACCCGGCCCTGCTCGGCACACCATATATTTT. Its translation is CASSPGPARHTIYF.

The V call is TRBV25-1, the J call TRBJ2-3; D may correspond to TRBD1 or TRBD2 (5 bases each). V was trimmed by 5 bases and J by 4 bases, leaving 19 bases between them. This CDR3 is 16 amino acids long. Looked up from germline, CDR1 is MGHDK and CDR2 is SYGVNS. Written as DNA, the CDR3 is TGTGCCAGCAGTCAGGGTCGGGGCGAGACCCCAGATACGCAGTATTTT. Its translation: CASSQGRGETPDTQYF.

This chain uses TRBV7-9 with TRBJ2-1; D may correspond to TRBD1 or TRBD2 (5 bases each). CDR3 length equals 18 residues. The V gene lost 2 bases and the J gene lost 9 bases, with 26 bases spanning the gap. Germline assignment: CDR1 SEHNR and CDR2 FQNEAQ (reference sequence). The CDR3 DNA is TGTGCCAGCAGCTTAAAAGGTTCGGGGACCCTCCCTACGGGTGAGCAGTTCTTC. This encodes CASSLKGSGTLPTGEQFF.

The genes are TRBV19 and TRBJ2-7; possibly TRBD1 for D (6 bases). The CDR3 length is 17 residues. Deletions cut 6 bases from V and 2 bases from J, with 23 bases between. Looked up from germline, CDR1 is LNHDA and CDR2 is SQIVND (reference sequence). CDR3 sequence (DNA): TGTGCCAGTAGCGAAACCCACACCGGGACACAGGCCTACGAGCAGTACTTC. It codes for CASSETHTGTQAYEQYF.

Only a few counts were recorded for this clone. The genes are TRBV11-1 and TRBJ1-1, with TRBD1 as a possible D gene (5 bases). The CDR3 sequence is 12 residues long. Trimming cost V 5 bases and J 3 bases, with 7 bases left between them. Germline lookup yields CDR1 SGHAT and CDR2 FQDESV (reference sequence). The CDR3 is CASSPGYTEAFF. CDR3 in DNA: TGTGCCAGCAGCCCAGGGTACACTGAAGCTTTCTTT.

This clone was detected once. V and J are TRBV28 and TRBJ1-2; 9 bases are a match to TRBD1. The CDR3 has 15 residues. The trim removed 6 bases at V and 8 bases at J, leaving 13 bases unmatched. Germline V gives CDR1 MDHEN, CDR2 SYDVKM. CDR3 nucleotides: TGTGCCAGCAGGGAAACCATGGGGACAGGGCGAGGCTACACCTTC. Its protein is CASRETMGTGRGYTF.

This chain joins TRBV28 and TRBJ2-1, with a weak D call TRBD1 (5 bases). V lost 10 bases and J 5 bases, leaving 18 bases between the germline ends. The CDR3 runs to 14 residues. CDR1 is MDHEN, CDR2 SYDVKM, per germline. The CDR3 bases are TGTGCCACCGATCAGGGCGTATTCCACAATGAGCAGTTCTTC. It codes for CATDQGVFHNEQFF.

J is TRBJ2-3 and V is TRBV7-9, with 8 bases identical to TRBD2. V was clipped by 3 bases and J by 5 bases; unmatched bases: 4. Germline V lookup: CDR1 SEHNR, CDR2 FQNEAQ (reference sequence). The CDR3 consists of 14 residues. CDR3 sequence (DNA): TGTGCCAGCAGCTTGAGGGCGGGAGGAGATACGCAGTATTTT. As protein: CASSLRAGGDTQYF. Using reference TRBV7-9 and TRBJ2-3 for the parts outside the CDR3, the full variable domain is DTGVSQNPRHKITKRGQNVTFRCDPISEHNRLYWYRQTLGQGPEFLTYFQNEAQLEKSRLLSDRFSAERPKGSFSTLEIQRTEQGDSAMYLCASSLRAGGDTQYFGPGTRLTVL.

V gene TRBV10-3 combines with J gene TRBJ1-1, with D hard to call. The CDR3 runs 14 residues. Germline V gene sequence: CDR1 ENHRY, CDR2 SYGVKD. The ends were cut back, 6 bases at V and 1 base at J, with 12 bases in the middle. The CDR3: CAIRDPAGNTEAFF. CDR3 DNA sequence: TGTGCCATCAGAGATCCCGCTGGGAACACTGAAGCTTTCTTT.

The chain has TRBV6-5 and TRBJ2-7; maybe TRBD1 (5 bases). Germline V CDR1 and CDR2: MNHEY, SVGAGI. Trimming stripped 5 bases from V and 1 base from J, with 12 bases between. The CDR3 is 14 residues long. CDR3 residues: CASSPQQGSYEQYF. The CDR3 DNA reads TGTGCCAGCAGTCCGCAGCAGGGTTCCTACGAGCAGTACTTC.

The chain has TRBV5-2 and TRBJ1-2. TRBV5-2 is marked as a pseudogene. The CDR3 runs 16 residues. The CDR3 reads CASNGIGEYESYGYTF. The CDR3 bases are TGTGCCAGCAACGGAATAGGAGAGTACGAAAGCTATGGCTACACCTTC.

CDR3 sequence: CASGLAGLSSYEQYF. DNA of the CDR3: TGTGCCAGCGGACTAGCGGGACTGAGCTCCTACGAGCAGTACTTC. The V and J genes are TRBV28 and TRBJ2-7; TRBD2 matches at 12 bases. The V segment lost 8 bases and the J segment 0 bases; nucleotides outside the gene matches: 5. Germline-derived CDR1 and CDR2 are MDHEN and SYDVKM. The CDR3 covers 15 residues. Full variable domain (outside the CDR3, taken from reference TRBV28 and TRBJ2-7): DVKVTQSSRYLVKRTGEKVFLECVQDMDHENMFWYRQDPGLGLRLIYFSYDVKMKEKGDIPEGYSVSREKKERFSLILESASTNQTSMYLCASGLAGLSSYEQYFGPGTRLTVT.

V and J are TRBV18 and TRBJ2-7; 7 nucleotides line up with TRBD1. The CDR3 consists of 14 residues. With 1 base clipped from V and 0 bases from J, the junction kept 0 bases outside the gene matches. Per the germline V gene, CDR1 is KGHSH and CDR2 is LQKENI. CDR3 sequence (DNA): TGTGCCAGCTCACCACAGGGGGCCTCCTACGAGCAGTACTTC. Protein sequence: CASSPQGASYEQYF.

This clone was observed a single time. The chain is built from TRBV11-3 and TRBJ2-2, with 11 bases that match TRBD1. The CDR3 sequence is 16 residues long. Trimming at V came to 1 base and at J to 6 bases, leaving 4 bases not matched to a gene. Germline V gene lookup returns CDR1 SGHNT and CDR2 YENEEA. CDR3 residues: CASSLGTGGLAGELFF. CDR3 nucleotide sequence: TGTGCCAGCAGCTTAGGGACAGGGGGCCTGGCCGGGGAGCTGTTTTTT.

This chain joins TRBV10-3 and TRBJ2-3; D gene uncertain. Germline V CDR1 and CDR2: ENHRY, SYGVKD. This CDR3 region has 14 residues. V shed 3 bases and J shed 1 base, with 8 bases lying between them. DNA of the CDR3: TGTGCCATCAGTGAAAGGCAAGGCACAGATACGCAGTATTTT. It specifies CAISERQGTDTQYF.

CDR3 nucleotide sequence: TGTGCCTGGAGTCTAGGGGTTAGATCCGGGGAGCTGTTTTTT. Its translation: CAWSLGVRSGELFF. The gene calls are TRBV30 and TRBJ2-2, with D perhaps TRBD1 (5 bases). This CDR3 region has 14 residues. V was clipped by 2 bases and J by 6 bases, with 13 bases between them. The V gene's germline CDR1 is GTSNPN and CDR2 SVGIG (reference sequence).